One and the same sample provided the 21 T cell receptor beta chains below, sequenced in a study of T-cell reconstitution after alpha-beta-depleted transplantation in children. During its preparation, the TCRbeta library received unique molecular identifiers. TCRdb analysed the PCR reads with MiXCR anew, one entry per CDR3 protein. The sample yields about 200,000 distinct CDR3 sequences, roughly 6.5% seen once. Specimen: PBMCs, collected before TCRalphabeta/CD19-depleted stem cell transplant. The receptor set was obtained from a girl under three years old with combined immunodeficiency, due to receive a stem cell transplant.

There are many counts of this clonotype. The chain is built from TRBV9 and TRBJ2-1; D gene unclear. V was cut by 3 bases and J by 6 bases, with 16 bases left in between. Germline lookup yields CDR1 SGDLS and CDR2 YYNGEE. The CDR3 has 15 residues. The CDR3 bases are TGTGCCAGCAGCGGCAGCGCTATATCCATCAATGAGCAGTTCTTC. It translates to CASSGSAISINEQFF.

This clonotype has ten or more counts. The chain is built from TRBV6-2 or TRBV6-3 and TRBJ2-7; 10 bases are shared with TRBD1. The V gene end was trimmed by 3 bases and the J gene end by 6 bases; junction bases not matched to a gene: 8. The CDR3 runs 15 residues. Per germline, CDR1 MNHEY and CDR2 SVGEGT. The CDR3, as DNA: TGTGCCAGCAGTTATCCGGCCGGGACAGGGGCCGAGCAGTACTTC. Its protein is CASSYPAGTGAEQYF.

This clonotype was seen at least ten times. The chain joins TRBV6-4 to TRBJ2-1; D is tentatively TRBD1 or TRBD2 (5 bases each). With 4 bases removed from V and 1 base from J, the gap between germline ends came to 14 bases. This CDR3 region has 16 residues. Germline CDR1 is MRHNA and CDR2 is SNTAGT. The DNA for the CDR3 is TGTGCCAGCAGTGGGGACGCCGGTTGGTCCTACAATGAGCAGTTCTTC. Its protein is CASSGDAGWSYNEQFF.

This clonotype occurred many times. The chain combines TRBV25-1 with TRBJ2-3; D unresolved. V shed 1 base and J shed 6 bases, with 11 bases lying between them. The CDR3 runs 14 residues. Germline V lookup: CDR1 MGHDK, CDR2 SYGVNS. The CDR3 sequence is CASSESPLGDTQYF. CDR3 bases: TGTGCCAGCAGTGAATCCCCCCTTGGGGATACGCAGTATTTT.

This clonotype was recorded at least ten times. The rearrangement joins TRBV6-4 to TRBJ1-6, with 7 positions matching TRBD1. The CDR3 consists of 15 residues. J was trimmed by 6 bases and V by 2 bases; bases with no gene match: 4. CDR1 and CDR2 (germline): MRHNA, SNTAGT. CDR3 nucleotides: TGTGCCAGCAGTGACCGAGGGGGCTTTAATTCACCCCTCCACTTT. Its translation is CASSDRGGFNSPLHF.

V gene TRBV30 combines with J gene TRBJ2-7, with 7 bases fitting TRBD1. The V and J ends lost 3 bases and 6 bases, in that order; junction bases with no gene match: 14. The germline V gene has CDR1 GTSNPN and CDR2 SVGIG (reference sequence). The CDR3 sequence is 15 residues long. CDR3 sequence: CAWSRTGALHGEQYF. As DNA, the CDR3 is TGTGCCTGGAGCCGAACAGGGGCACTACATGGCGAGCAGTACTTC.

There are many counts of this clonotype. V is TRBV4-2 and J is TRBJ1-4; D call uncertain. The CDR3 has 11 amino acids. Trimming took 0 bases from V and 8 from J, leaving 1 base between them. Germline CDR1 and CDR2: LGHNA and YNFKEQ. CDR3 in DNA: TGTGCCAGCAGCCAAGAGGAAAAACTGTTTTTT. As protein: CASSQEEKLFF.

Points on this clonotype: This may be a read error, as it is one base from a much larger clone. The rearrangement uses TRBV7-8 and TRBJ2-2, with D tentatively TRBD2 (5 bases). Germline V gene data show CDR1 as SGHVS and CDR2 as FQNEAQ. The CDR3 runs to 16 residues. V was cut by 2 bases and J by 6 bases, with 16 bases left in between. The CDR3 here is CASSLKAEEVAGELFF. The CDR3 DNA reads TGTGCCAGCAGCTTAAAGGCTGAGGAGGTCGCCGGGGAGCTGTTTTTT.

In the case of this clonotype: A much larger clonotype is one base distant, so this may be a read error. The genes are TRBV15 and TRBJ2-1; TRBD1 matches 10 bases. The CDR3 sequence is 16 residues long. Per the germline V gene, CDR1 is LNHNV and CDR2 is YYDKDF (reference sequence). The CDR3 DNA sequence: TGTGCCACCAGCACGTATGACAGGGGGCCTTACAATAAGCAGTTCTTC. Translating it yields CATSTYDRGPYNKQFF.

The rearrangement joins TRBV7-9 to TRBJ2-1; D is undetermined. In germline, CDR1 is SEHNR, CDR2 FQNEAQ (reference sequence). The CDR3 has 13 residues. V was pared by 6 bases and J by 5 bases, with 11 bases between. CDR3 coding DNA: TGTGCCAGCAGGGCCCAGGTCCACAATGAGCAGTTCTTC. Translation: CASRAQVHNEQFF.

This clonotype has ten or more counts. The chain combines TRBV7-8 with TRBJ2-7; 11 bases are shared with TRBD2. The V gene end was trimmed by 1 base and the J gene end by 9 bases; junction bases not matched to a gene: 11. The CDR3 is 16 residues long. Germline CDR1 is SGHVS and CDR2 is FQNEAQ. CDR3 nucleotides: TGTGCCAGCAGCTTAGGACTAGCGGGGACACATTATTGGCAGTACTTC. Translation gives CASSLGLAGTHYWQYF.

This clonotype was observed at least ten times. The CDR3 region has the DNA TGTGCCAGCAGCGCCTCACGGGGGGCGATCTCTGAAGCTTTCTTT. Encoded protein: CASSASRGAISEAFF. The chain employs TRBV7-3 and TRBJ1-1, with D perhaps matching TRBD1 (6 bases). The CDR3 totals 15 residues. The germline V and J ends were trimmed by 5 bases and 6 bases, with 19 bases remaining between them. In germline, CDR1 is SGHTA, CDR2 FQGTGA.

Ten or more counts support this clonotype. This chain links TRBV21-1 with TRBJ2-4. TRBV21-1 is termed a pseudogene. CDR3 length equals 18 residues. The CDR3 region is CASSKALSGEGTKNIQYF. The CDR3 DNA is TGTGCCAGCAGCAAAGCGCTTTCAGGAGAAGGAACCAAAAACATTCAGTACTTC.

This clonotype was found many times. The chain joins TRBV29-1 to TRBJ1-5, with D possibly matching TRBD1 (6 bases). Germline loops: CDR1 SQVTM, CDR2 ANQGSEA. The CDR3 extends over 13 amino acids. Trimming shortened V by 5 bases and J by 0 bases, and 8 bases separated the two germline ends. CDR3 bases: TGCAGCGTTCAGGGACATAGCAATCAGCCCCAGCATTTT. As protein: CSVQGHSNQPQHF.

A note on this clonotype: A read error may be the cause here, since a much bigger clone is one base away. The V call is TRBV25-1, the J call TRBJ2-1; 10 nucleotides line up with TRBD2. CDR1 MGHDK and CDR2 SYGVNS come from the germline V gene. The length of the CDR3 is 18 residues. CDR3 DNA: TGTTCCAGCAGTGACCTCCCGCCTAGCGGGAGCTCCTACAATGAGCAGTTCTTC. This encodes CSSSDLPPSGSSYNEQFF.

This clonotype was detected many times. The gene calls are TRBV7-2 and TRBJ2-3, with 9 bases matching TRBD2. The CDR3 loop spans 14 amino acids. In germline, CDR1 is SGHTA, CDR2 FQGNSA. The J segment lost 4 bases and the V segment lost 7 bases, leaving 6 bases of the junction unmatched. Written as DNA, the CDR3 is TGTGCCAGCACGCTAGGACTAGCGTCAGATACGCAGTATTTT. It is translated as CASTLGLASDTQYF.

This clonotype was counted many times. J is TRBJ2-5 and V is TRBV29-1; 13 bases are shared with TRBD2. CDR1 SQVTM and CDR2 ANQGSEA come from the germline V gene. The CDR3 has 13 amino acids. Trimming at V came to 5 bases and at J to 6 bases, leaving 3 bases not matched to a gene. The CDR3 DNA follows: TGCAGCGTTCCGGGACTAGCGGGAAAGACCCAGTACTTC. This encodes CSVPGLAGKTQYF.

At least ten counts were recorded for this clonotype. V gene TRBV12-3 or TRBV12-4 combines with J gene TRBJ1-2, with TRBD1 as a possible D gene (5 bases). Trimming took 6 bases from V and 4 from J, leaving 12 bases between them. This CDR3 is 13 amino acids long. The CDR3 protein is CASSPNGAYGYTF. The CDR3 nucleotides are TGTGCCAGCAGCCCGAATGGGGCCTATGGCTACACCTTC.

This clonotype was seen ten or more times. This chain connects TRBV9 to TRBJ2-3; no definite D call. Trimming took off 2 bases at V and 5 bases at J, with 12 bases between the two ends. Germline-derived CDR1 and CDR2 are SGDLS and YYNGEE. The CDR3 is 14 residues long. CDR3 loop: CASSVGFDLDTQYF. In nucleotides, the CDR3 is TGTGCCAGCAGCGTGGGATTCGACCTAGATACGCAGTATTTT.

This clonotype was seen at least ten times. The genes are TRBV10-3 and TRBJ2-5, with unresolved D. The CDR3 is 12 amino acids. Germline-derived CDR1 and CDR2 are ENHRY and SYGVKD. Trimming removed 0 bases from V and 3 bases from J, with 2 bases in between. This CDR3 reads CAISESEETQYF. The CDR3 DNA is TGTGCCATCAGTGAGTCAGAAGAGACCCAGTACTTC.

This clonotype was seen at least ten times. The V call is TRBV20-1, the J call TRBJ2-2; D is possibly TRBD2 (5 bases). V lost 4 bases and J 2 bases, leaving 8 bases between the germline ends. CDR1 is DFQATT, CDR2 SNEGSKA, per germline (reference sequence). The CDR3 loop spans 13 amino acids. The CDR3 loop is CSAMRVNTGELFF. DNA for the CDR3: TGCAGTGCTATGCGGGTTAACACCGGGGAGCTGTTTTTT.